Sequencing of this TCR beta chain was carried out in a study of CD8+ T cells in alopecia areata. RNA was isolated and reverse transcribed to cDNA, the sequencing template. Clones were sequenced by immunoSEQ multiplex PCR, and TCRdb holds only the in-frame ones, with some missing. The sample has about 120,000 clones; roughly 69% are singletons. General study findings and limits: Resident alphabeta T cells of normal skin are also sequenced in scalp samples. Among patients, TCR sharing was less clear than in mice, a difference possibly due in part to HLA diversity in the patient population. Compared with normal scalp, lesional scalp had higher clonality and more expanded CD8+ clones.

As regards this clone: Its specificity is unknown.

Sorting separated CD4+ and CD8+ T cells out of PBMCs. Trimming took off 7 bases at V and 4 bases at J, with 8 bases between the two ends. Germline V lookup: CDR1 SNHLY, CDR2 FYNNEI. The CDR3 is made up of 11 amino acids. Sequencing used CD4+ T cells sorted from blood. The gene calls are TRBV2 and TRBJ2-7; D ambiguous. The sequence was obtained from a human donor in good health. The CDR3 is CASTKYYEQYF. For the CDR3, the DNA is TGTGCCAGCACCAAATATTACGAGCAGTACTTC.